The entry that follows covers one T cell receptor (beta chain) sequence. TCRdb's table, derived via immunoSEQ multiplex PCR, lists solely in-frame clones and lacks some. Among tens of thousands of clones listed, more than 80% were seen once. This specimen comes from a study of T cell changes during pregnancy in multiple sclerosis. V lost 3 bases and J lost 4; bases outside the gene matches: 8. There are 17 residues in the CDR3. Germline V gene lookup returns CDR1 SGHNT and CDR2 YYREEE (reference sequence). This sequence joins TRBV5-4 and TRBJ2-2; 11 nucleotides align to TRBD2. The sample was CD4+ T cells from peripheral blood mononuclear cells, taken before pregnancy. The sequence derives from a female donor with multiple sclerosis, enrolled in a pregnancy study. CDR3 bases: TGTGCCAGCAGCTCAGCCCTTAGCGGGAGGGCCACCGGGGAGCTGTTTTTT. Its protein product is CASSSALSGRATGELFF.